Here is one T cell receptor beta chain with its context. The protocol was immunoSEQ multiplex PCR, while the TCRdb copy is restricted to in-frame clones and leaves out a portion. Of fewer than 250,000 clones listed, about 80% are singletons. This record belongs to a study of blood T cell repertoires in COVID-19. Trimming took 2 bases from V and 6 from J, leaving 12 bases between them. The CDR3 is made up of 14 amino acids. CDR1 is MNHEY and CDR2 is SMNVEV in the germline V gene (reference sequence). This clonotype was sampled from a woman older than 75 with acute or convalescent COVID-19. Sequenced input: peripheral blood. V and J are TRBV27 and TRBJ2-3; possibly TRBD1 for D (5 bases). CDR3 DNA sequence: TGTGCCAGCAGTTTAGAGCAGGGCGTGGATACGCAGTATTTT. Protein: CASSLEQGVDTQYF.